This T cell receptor (beta chain) was obtained from a study of early T cells in non-severe SARS-CoV-2 infection. Tagging with unique molecular identifiers was applied to individual cDNA molecules. TCRdb reanalysed the 5' RACE reads using MiXCR and keeps one entry per CDR3 protein. Of around 81,000 distinct CDR3 sequences listed, 11% to 15% were seen once; the top ten hold 11%. The germline CDR1 and CDR2 sequences are SGHNT and YYREEE (reference sequence). The ends were cut back, 0 bases at V and 10 bases at J, with 17 bases in the middle. This CDR3 spans 16 amino acids. The sample taken for sequencing was whole blood. The rearrangement joins TRBV5-4 to TRBJ1-6; TRBD1 is a possible D gene (5 bases). The sequence was obtained from an adult who was a healthcare worker with PCR-confirmed SARS-CoV-2 infection or an uninfected control (not recorded which). The CDR3, as DNA: TGTGCCAGCAGCTTGGTCCCGGACCTCCCAGGGTCACCCCTCCACTTT. Its translation: CASSLVPDLPGSPLHF.